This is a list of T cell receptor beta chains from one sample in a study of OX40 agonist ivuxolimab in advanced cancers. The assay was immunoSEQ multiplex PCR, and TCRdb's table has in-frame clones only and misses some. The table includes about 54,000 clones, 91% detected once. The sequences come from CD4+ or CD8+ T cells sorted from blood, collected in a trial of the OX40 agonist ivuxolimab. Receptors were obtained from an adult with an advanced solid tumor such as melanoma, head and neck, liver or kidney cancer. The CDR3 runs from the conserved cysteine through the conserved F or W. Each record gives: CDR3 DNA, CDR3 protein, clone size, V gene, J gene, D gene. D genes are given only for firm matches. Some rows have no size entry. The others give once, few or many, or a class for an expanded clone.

TGTGCCAGCAGTTTATGGGGGGTTTATGACACAGATACGCAGTATTTT	CASSLWGVYDTDTQYF	.	TRBV27	TRBJ2-3	.
TGTGCCAGCAGTTGGACAGGGATTAGTGAAAAACTGTTTTTT	CASSWTGISEKLFF	.	TRBV6-1	TRBJ1-4	TRBD1
TGTGCCATCACCGCAGGACAGGCAATGAACACTGAAGCTTTCTTT	CAITAGQAMNTEAFF	.	TRBV10-3	TRBJ1-1	TRBD1
TGTGCCAGCAGTTACTCGCCGGGTGCCGAGCAGTACTTC	CASSYSPGAEQYF	.	TRBV6-5	TRBJ2-7	.
TGTGCCAGCAGTGCGGTACGAACCTACGAGCAGTACTTC	CASSAVRTYEQYF	once	TRBV6-1	TRBJ2-7	.
TGTGCCAGCAGCTGGAGGGGGGGGCGGCTGGGCTCCTACGAGCAGTACTTC	CASSWRGGRLGSYEQYF	.	TRBV11-2	TRBJ2-7	.
TGTGCCAGCAGCCGAGGGCGGGGCGGATCTGGAAACACCATATATTTT	CASSRGRGGSGNTIYF	.	TRBV11-2	TRBJ1-3	.
TGTGCCAGCAGCCCTTGGACAGGGACTAATGAAAAACTGTTTTTT	CASSPWTGTNEKLFF	.	TRBV7-9	TRBJ1-4	TRBD1
TGCGCCAGCAGCCAAGACCGACAGCTCCAAGAGACCCAGTACTTC	CASSQDRQLQETQYF	.	TRBV4-1	TRBJ2-5	.
TGCGCCAGTTCGGACAGTAGGAACACTGAAGCTTTCTTT	CASSDSRNTEAFF	.	TRBV5-1	TRBJ1-1	.
TGTGCCAGCAGCACGGCGGCCCAGAGGCCAGATACGCAGTATTTT	CASSTAAQRPDTQYF	.	TRBV4-2	TRBJ2-3	.
TGTGCCAGCAGCTCAATACCGGGACAGGGAGAGACCCAGTACTTC	CASSSIPGQGETQYF	.	TRBV5-5	TRBJ2-5	TRBD1
TGTGCCAGCAGCATTCCTTCTGACAGGGGGCTCGTCAATACTGAAGCTTTCTTT	CASSIPSDRGLVNTEAFF	.	TRBV5-6	TRBJ1-1	TRBD1
TGTGCCAGCAGCTTAGGGTGGTGGGCGGGAGGGACAAATTACGAGCAGTACTTC	CASSLGWWAGGTNYEQYF	.	TRBV11-2	TRBJ2-7	TRBD2
TGTGCCAGCAGTGAGACAACATGGCGCCTAGGGACCCAGTACTTC	CASSETTWRLGTQYF	.	TRBV6-1	TRBJ2-5	.
TGTGCCAGCAGCGTAGGCAACACCATATATTTT	CASSVGNTIYF	.	TRBV9	TRBJ1-3	.
TGCGCCAGCAGCTTGGAGGGAAGTCAGCCCCAGCATTTT	CASSLEGSQPQHF	.	TRBV5-1	TRBJ1-5	.
TGTGCTAGTGGGGGATCTGGAAACACCATATATTTT	CASGGSGNTIYF	.	TRBV12-5	TRBJ1-3	.
TGTGCCAGCAGCCTATATAGCGGGAGGGTCGAGACCCAGTACTTC	CASSLYSGRVETQYF	.	TRBV7-3	TRBJ2-5	TRBD2
TGTGCCAGCAGTTCTCGGGAGCTGTTTTTT	CASSSRELFF	once	TRBV2	TRBJ2-2	.
TGTGCCAGCAGTTTAATGCGGAGGGCCGCGTACTTC	CASSLMRRAAYF	.	TRBV28	TRBJ2-5	.
TGTGCCAGCAGTGAACAGACTGGAAACACCATATATTTT	CASSEQTGNTIYF	once	TRBV2	TRBJ1-3	.
TGCGCCAGCAGCCAAGAAAACTCTGGAAACACCATATATTTT	CASSQENSGNTIYF	.	TRBV4-1	TRBJ1-3	.